The 22 T cell receptor beta chains reported below all come from one sample, sequenced in a study of cytomegalovirus exposure and HLA in healthy donors. This PCR relied on a set of 60 Vbeta primers and 13 Jbeta primers. Sequencing was performed with immunoSEQ multiplex PCR; in TCRdb, only in-frame clones are kept and a portion is missing. The sample holds under 250,000 clones; more than 75% are singletons and the top ten take 0.2% to 0.3%. The sample taken for sequencing was PBMCs. The origin of the receptors is a girl aged 2-10 years in good health and CMV-seronegative.

The DNA of the CDR3 is TGTGCCAGCAGCGTATCCCCTAAGCGCCTGAACACTGAAGCTTTCTTT. It is translated as CASSVSPKRLNTEAFF. The chain is built from TRBV9 and TRBJ1-1; no clear D. CDR1 SGDLS and CDR2 YYNGEE come from the germline V gene. The ends were cut back, 1 base at V and 0 bases at J, with 13 bases in the middle. The CDR3 is 16 residues long.

This clone was observed once. The V and J genes are TRBV7-9 and TRBJ2-5, with TRBD2 identical over 7 bases. In germline, CDR1 is SEHNR, CDR2 FQNEAQ (reference sequence). V lost 4 bases to trimming and J lost 3 bases; unmatched junction nucleotides: 8. The CDR3 has 15 residues. The CDR3 sequence: CASSSVRGSKETQYF. The DNA of the CDR3 is TGTGCCAGCAGCTCCGTGCGGGGGAGCAAAGAGACCCAGTACTTC.

The chain combines TRBV6-5 with TRBJ2-1; 7 nucleotides align to TRBD1. This CDR3 comprises 14 residues. The V segment lost 2 bases and the J segment 8 bases; nucleotides outside the gene matches: 6. From germline, CDR1 is MNHEY and CDR2 SVGAGI. Here the CDR3 DNA reads TGTGCCAGCAGTTACCTCAACAGGGGACATGAGCAGTTCTTC. Translation: CASSYLNRGHEQFF.

This chain connects TRBV6-5 to TRBJ2-2, with D possibly being TRBD2 (5 bases). V shed 0 bases and J shed 5 bases, with 13 bases lying between them. CDR1 is MNHEY, CDR2 SVGAGI, per germline. This CDR3 has 16 residues. As DNA, the CDR3 is TGTGCCAGCAGTTACTCGTACCCATCGGGGACCGGGGAGCTGTTTTTT. As protein: CASSYSYPSGTGELFF.

The chain recombines TRBV27 with TRBJ1-6; unclear D gene. The CDR3 spans 16 residues. The V gene's germline CDR1 is MNHEY and CDR2 SMNVEV (reference sequence). V shed 5 bases and J shed 6 bases, with 17 bases lying between them. Here the CDR3 reads CASSLRTVSPNSPLHF. The DNA of the CDR3 is TGTGCCAGCAGTCTCCGTACAGTTTCTCCTAATTCACCCCTCCACTTT.

The chain joins TRBV9 to TRBJ2-1; 11 positions match TRBD2. The trim removed 3 bases at V and 8 bases at J, leaving 4 bases unmatched. The CDR3 has 14 residues. Germline values: CDR1 SGDLS, CDR2 YYNGEE. CDR3 nucleotides: TGTGCCAGCAGCGCTAGCGGGGGGAGGGATGAGCAGTTCTTC. Translated, it gives CASSASGGRDEQFF.

The chain recombines TRBV30 with TRBJ2-7, with TRBD2 matching 10 bases. With V trimmed by 2 bases and J by 4 bases, 2 bases remained unmatched. The CDR3 runs 13 residues. The germline CDR1 and CDR2 sequences are GTSNPN and SVGIG (reference sequence). DNA of the CDR3: TGTGCCTGGAGTTCTAGCGGGAGTTACGAGCAGTACTTC. Translation: CAWSSSGSYEQYF.

This clone was detected a few times. The genes are TRBV5-6 and TRBJ2-5, with 8 bases lining up with TRBD2. Germline lookup yields CDR1 SGHDT and CDR2 YYEEEE. The trim removed 4 bases at V and 5 bases at J, leaving 10 bases unmatched. The CDR3 length is 15 residues. The DNA of the CDR3 is TGTGCCAGCAGCCCTGGTTTAGCGGGATTGGAGACCCAGTACTTC. Translating gives CASSPGLAGLETQYF.

V is TRBV6-1 and J is TRBJ2-7; perhaps TRBD2 as D (5 bases). V lost 7 bases, J lost 4 bases, and 20 bases lay in between. This CDR3 is 15 amino acids long. Germline V gene sequence: CDR1 MNHNS, CDR2 SASEGT. This CDR3 is CASTQPGSTKYEQYF. CDR3 coding DNA: TGTGCCAGCACCCAACCGGGGAGTACCAAGTACGAGCAGTACTTC.

The sample holds a few counts of this clone. In the same sample, other DNA sequences code for this CDR3. The chain employs TRBV30 and TRBJ2-5; no definite D call. The CDR3 totals 11 residues. Trimming left V 0 bases short and J 5 bases short, with 4 bases between. CDR1 and CDR2 from the germline V gene are GTSNPN and SVGIG (reference sequence). CDR3 DNA sequence: TGTGCCTGGAGTGTACGGGAGACCCAGTACTTC. Translated, it gives CAWSVRETQYF.

The chain employs TRBV7-9 and TRBJ2-5; D unresolved. The CDR3 is made up of 12 amino acids. Trimming shortened V by 3 bases and J by 1 base, and 3 bases separated the two germline ends. Germline V gene data show CDR1 as SEHNR and CDR2 as FQNEAQ (reference sequence). The CDR3 DNA sequence: TGTGCCAGCAGCTTTAGCCAAGAGACCCAGTACTTC. This codes for CASSFSQETQYF.

This rearrangement joins TRBV9 to TRBJ2-2; the match to TRBD2 covers 9 bases. CDR3 size: 18 residues. Germline V CDR1 and CDR2: SGDLS, YYNGEE. J was trimmed by 4 bases and V by 1 base; bases with no gene match: 11. CDR3 in amino acids: CASSVRGAGGPATGELFF. The CDR3 nucleotides read TGTGCCAGCAGCGTACGGGGGGCGGGGGGGCCCGCCACCGGGGAGCTGTTTTTT. The variable domain in full, completed from reference TRBV9 and TRBJ2-2, reads DSGVTQTPKHLITATGQRVTLRCSPRSGDLSVYWYQQSLDQGLQFLIQYYNGEERAKGNILERFSAQQFPDLHSELNLSSLELGDSALYFCASSVRGAGGPATGELFFGEGSRLTVL.

The chain has TRBV9 and TRBJ2-7, with a possible D match to TRBD1 (6 bases). Germline CDR1 and CDR2: SGDLS and YYNGEE. This CDR3 region has 14 residues. V was trimmed by 1 base and J by 3 bases, leaving 11 bases between them. The CDR3 loop is CASSVTGTNYEQYF. CDR3 nucleotides: TGTGCCAGCAGCGTAACCGGGACAAACTACGAGCAGTACTTC.

The chain employs TRBV6-5 and TRBJ1-1; possible D gene TRBD1, 6 bases. Germline CDR1 MNHEY, CDR2 SVGAGI. V was trimmed by 4 bases and J by 4 bases, leaving 13 bases between them. CDR3 length: 14 amino acids. CDR3 DNA sequence: TGTGCCAGCAGTTGGACAGCGGCGAGCACTGAAGCTTTCTTT. This codes for CASSWTAASTEAFF.

The chain recombines TRBV19 with TRBJ1-1; 8 nucleotides line up with TRBD1. Trimming at V came to 6 bases and at J to 0 bases, leaving 6 bases not matched to a gene. This CDR3 has 15 residues. Germline CDR1 and CDR2: LNHDA and SQIVND (reference sequence). The CDR3 DNA reads as TGTGCCAGTAGGGGAAGGGGACAGGTGAACACTGAAGCTTTCTTT. As protein: CASRGRGQVNTEAFF. Variable domain in full (rest from reference TRBV19 and TRBJ1-1): DGGITQSPKYLFRKEGQNVTLSCEQNLNHDAMYWYRQDPGQGLRLIYYSQIVNDFQKGDIAEGYSVSREKKESFPLTVTSAQKNPTAFYLCASRGRGQVNTEAFFGQGTRLTVV.

In regard to this clone: Additional DNA sequences in this sample encode the identical CDR3. This rearrangement joins TRBV27 to TRBJ1-3; D might be TRBD1 (6 bases). CDR1 and CDR2 from the germline V gene are MNHEY and SMNVEV (reference sequence). V lost 2 bases and J 7 bases, leaving 9 bases between the germline ends. The CDR3 spans 13 residues. CDR3 sequence reads: CASSLARGNTIYF. The CDR3 bases are TGTGCCAGCAGTTTAGCAAGGGGGAACACCATATATTTT.

The V call is TRBV9, the J call TRBJ2-5, with D perhaps TRBD2 (6 bases). Trimming shortened V by 0 bases and J by 2 bases, and 8 bases separated the two germline ends. The CDR3 runs to 14 residues. Per germline, CDR1 SGDLS and CDR2 YYNGEE. DNA for the CDR3: TGTGCCAGCAGCGTAGCCGCGGGACAAGAGACCCAGTACTTC. The encoded protein is CASSVAAGQETQYF.

This clone was picked up a small number of times. This sequence joins TRBV18 and TRBJ1-1; D not certain. V lost 5 bases, J lost 2 bases, and 9 bases lay in between. Germline V gene sequence: CDR1 KGHSH, CDR2 LQKENI. This CDR3 has 13 residues. Here the CDR3 DNA reads TGTGCCAGCTCAACGGTAGCAAACACTGAAGCTTTCTTT. Translated: CASSTVANTEAFF.

V usage is TRBV19 and J usage is TRBJ2-2, with TRBD1 matching over 8 bases. Germline V CDR1 and CDR2: LNHDA, SQIVND (reference sequence). The junction had 7 bases not matched to a gene; V was cut back by 7 bases and J by 3 bases. CDR3 length: 15 residues. CDR3 loop: CASTAGGGDTGELFF. CDR3 DNA: TGTGCCAGTACTGCAGGGGGCGGGGACACCGGGGAGCTGTTTTTT.

The chain recombines TRBV5-1 with TRBJ2-7; 16 nucleotides line up with TRBD2. Germline V gene lookup returns CDR1 SGHRS and CDR2 YFSETQ. The V gene end was trimmed by 5 bases and the J gene end by 4 bases; junction bases not matched to a gene: 3. The CDR3 is 15 residues long. The CDR3 DNA sequence: TGCGCCAGCAGGGAGGGACTAGCGGGAGGGTACGAGCAGTACTTC. It is translated as CASREGLAGGYEQYF.

CDR3 residues: CASSQRDSQETQYF. The DNA of the CDR3 is TGCGCCAGCAGCCAACGGGACTCACAAGAGACCCAGTACTTC. V usage is TRBV4-1 and J usage is TRBJ2-5; tentative D call: TRBD2 (6 bases). Trimming removed 2 bases at V and 2 bases at J, with 9 bases between. Per the germline V gene, CDR1 is MGHRA and CDR2 is YSYEKL. The CDR3 loop spans 14 amino acids.

The count of this clone is one. This chain joins TRBV27 and TRBJ2-3; D is unclear. There are 13 residues in the CDR3. Germline V gives CDR1 MNHEY, CDR2 SMNVEV (reference sequence). The germline V and J ends were trimmed by 6 bases and 4 bases, with 11 bases remaining between them. The CDR3 sequence is CASRRSGSDTQYF. The CDR3 nucleotides are TGTGCCAGCAGACGCTCCGGTTCAGATACGCAGTATTTT.